Below are 27 T cell receptor beta chains sequenced from a single sample in a study of blood T cell repertoires in COVID-19. TCRdb's table, derived via immunoSEQ multiplex PCR, lists solely in-frame clones and lacks some. The data show approximately 300,000 clones, 85% seen once. Material for sequencing was peripheral blood. The receptors come from a woman in her forties or fifties with active or convalescent COVID-19.

This rearrangement joins TRBV3-1 (or the pseudogene TRBV3-2) to TRBJ1-1; 7 bases are a match to TRBD1. J gave up 7 bases and V 2 bases, and 4 bases lay outside the gene matches. CDR3 length equals 13 residues. Germline V gives CDR1 LGHDT, CDR2 YNNKEL (reference sequence). CDR3 protein: CASSQTGVGEAFF. DNA for the CDR3: TGTGCCAGCAGCCAAACAGGGGTGGGTGAAGCTTTCTTT.

Comment on this clone: Distinct nucleotide sequences in the sample also encode this CDR3. This chain connects TRBV5-4 to TRBJ2-2, with TRBD2 matching 8 bases. V was pared by 4 bases and J by 1 base, with 3 bases of the junction left unmatched. Per germline, CDR1 SGHNT and CDR2 YYREEE (reference sequence). The CDR3 runs 15 residues. The CDR3 here is CASSLLAGNTGELFF. DNA of the CDR3: TGTGCCAGCAGCCTCCTAGCGGGGAACACCGGGGAGCTGTTTTTT.

The table lists this clone with a count of one. The chain combines TRBV15 with TRBJ2-5; 7 nucleotides line up with TRBD1. CDR3 length equals 15 residues. The germline gives CDR1 LNHNV, CDR2 YYDKDF (reference sequence). V lost 3 bases to trimming and J lost 0 bases; unmatched junction nucleotides: 4. CDR3 protein: CATSRPGTDQETQYF. As DNA, the CDR3 is TGTGCCACCAGCAGGCCCGGGACAGACCAAGAGACCCAGTACTTC. Based on the CDR3 plus reference TRBV15 and TRBJ2-5, the full variable domain is DAMVIQNPRYQVTQFGKPVTLSCSQTLNHNVMYWYQQKSSQAPKLLFHYYDKDFNNEADTPDNFQSRRPNTSFCFLDIRSPGLGDTAMYLCATSRPGTDQETQYFGPGTRLLVL.

The gene calls are TRBV19 and TRBJ2-1; 11 bases are a match to TRBD2. With 1 base clipped from V and 12 bases from J, the junction kept 11 bases outside the gene matches. The CDR3 sequence is 16 residues long. Germline-derived CDR1 and CDR2 are LNHDA and SQIVND (reference sequence). Here the CDR3 DNA reads TGTGCCAGTAGTATAGCCGGGACTAGCGGTACTATTCGGCAGTTCTTC. It is translated as CASSIAGTSGTIRQFF.

The V and J genes are TRBV18 and TRBJ1-2; 8 bases are shared with TRBD1. From germline, CDR1 is KGHSH and CDR2 LQKENI. Trimming took 3 bases from V and 6 from J; bases not matched to a gene: 6. The CDR3 runs to 14 residues. CDR3 sequence: CASSPETGDHGYTF. The CDR3 DNA reads TGTGCCAGCTCACCGGAGACAGGGGACCATGGCTACACCTTC.

The chain combines TRBV12-5 with TRBJ2-1; D remains unclear. Trimming took off 2 bases at V and 7 bases at J, with 18 bases between the two ends. Germline values: CDR1 LGHNT, CDR2 FRNRAP. The CDR3 length is 16 residues. CDR3 region: CASGLLTISVVNEQFF. In DNA, the CDR3 is TGTGCTAGTGGTTTGCTCACCATATCGGTCGTTAATGAGCAGTTCTTC.

The rearrangement joins TRBV30 to TRBJ2-3, with TRBD2 matching over 8 bases. The ends lost 1 base at V and 4 bases at J; junction bases unmatched: 4. Germline V lookup: CDR1 GTSNPN, CDR2 SVGIG (reference sequence). The CDR3 consists of 14 residues. DNA of the CDR3: TGTGCCTGGAGTGGGACTAGCAGGGCAGATACGCAGTATTTT. Protein sequence: CAWSGTSRADTQYF.

The table lists this clone with a count of one. CDR3 coding DNA: TGTGCCAGCAGCTTGGCCGCAGGCGGACTAGTGGGGATCGGGGAGCTGTTTTTT. Protein: CASSLAAGGLVGIGELFF. The rearrangement joins TRBV5-4 to TRBJ2-2; 7 bases fit TRBD2. Germline lookup yields CDR1 SGHNT and CDR2 YYREEE (reference sequence). The V gene end was trimmed by 0 bases and the J gene end by 7 bases; junction bases not matched to a gene: 15. This CDR3 spans 18 amino acids. Filled out from reference TRBV5-4 and TRBJ2-2, the complete variable domain reads ETGVTQSPTHLIKTRGQQVTLRCSSQSGHNTVSWYQQALGQGPQFIFQYYREEENGRGNFPPRFSGLQFPNYSSELNVNALELDDSALYLCASSLAAGGLVGIGELFFGEGSRLTVL.

The chain combines TRBV5-1 with TRBJ2-3; a possible D gene is TRBD1 (6 bases). The CDR3 runs to 13 residues. V was clipped by 1 base and J by 6 bases, with 9 bases between them. The germline gives CDR1 SGHRS, CDR2 YFSETQ. CDR3 loop: CASSLNTGDTQYF. CDR3 nucleotide sequence: TGCGCCAGCAGCTTGAACACAGGGGATACGCAGTATTTT.

The chain combines TRBV10-3 with TRBJ1-3; maybe TRBD1 (5 bases). The CDR3 extends over 14 amino acids. Trimming cost V 10 bases and J 0 bases, with 13 bases left between them. CDR1 and CDR2 (germline): ENHRY, SYGVKD. CDR3 residues: CATDGRDSGNTIYF. DNA of the CDR3: TGTGCCACCGACGGCAGGGACTCTGGAAACACCATATATTTT.

The chain recombines TRBV20-1 with TRBJ2-1; D is uncertain. From germline, CDR1 is DFQATT and CDR2 SNEGSKA (reference sequence). The V and J ends lost 1 base and 6 bases respectively, with 4 bases between them. The CDR3 covers 11 residues. CDR3 protein: CSARGANEQFF. In DNA, the CDR3 is TGCAGTGCTAGAGGAGCCAATGAGCAGTTCTTC.

The rearrangement uses TRBV19 and TRBJ2-1, with 8 bases identical to TRBD2. The CDR3 covers 17 residues. With 5 bases clipped from V and 6 bases from J, the junction kept 15 bases outside the gene matches. Per germline, CDR1 LNHDA and CDR2 SQIVND (reference sequence). Written as DNA, the CDR3 is TGTGCCAGTAGTTCCCACTGGTCGAGCGGGGGTAGCAATGAGCAGTTCTTC. It codes for CASSSHWSSGGSNEQFF.

Details on this clone: At the DNA level, this CDR3 is encoded by other sequences in the same sample as well. J is TRBJ1-2 and V is TRBV6-5; 9 positions agree with TRBD1. The CDR3 loop spans 14 amino acids. CDR1 and CDR2 (germline): MNHEY, SVGAGI. Trimming cost V 5 bases and J 5 bases; bases outside gene matches: 6. The CDR3 region is CASSPGQGRYGYTF. Written as DNA, the CDR3 is TGTGCCAGCAGTCCCGGACAGGGGAGGTATGGCTACACCTTC.

This sequence joins TRBV6-5 and TRBJ2-2, with TRBD2 as a possible D gene (5 bases). V shed 5 bases and J shed 7 bases, with 17 bases lying between them. CDR1 is MNHEY and CDR2 is SVGAGI in the germline V gene. This CDR3 is 15 amino acids long. CDR3 residues: CASSRGYPGNGELFF. The CDR3 coding sequence is TGTGCCAGCAGTCGCGGGTACCCTGGGAACGGGGAGCTGTTTTTT.

The rearrangement uses TRBV21-1 and TRBJ2-6; the table's D call, TRBD1, was not checked against the DNA. TRBV21-1 is classified as a pseudogene. This CDR3 contains 20 residues. This chain's CDR3 is CASSKTLQGPLRSGANVLTF. In DNA form, the CDR3 reads TGTGCCAGCAGCAAAACTTTACAGGGTCCTCTCCGATCTGGGGCCAACGTCCTGACTTTC.

This sequence joins TRBV2 and TRBJ2-2, with 7 bases aligning to TRBD1. Looked up from germline, CDR1 is SNHLY and CDR2 is FYNNEI. The CDR3 is 16 amino acids. The V segment lost 2 bases and the J segment 2 bases; nucleotides outside the gene matches: 5. CDR3 region: CASSEQTGFNTGELFF. The CDR3 nucleotides read TGTGCCAGCAGTGAACAGACAGGGTTTAACACCGGGGAGCTGTTTTTT. The full variable domain, rest sourced from reference TRBV2 and TRBJ2-2, is EPEVTQTPSHQVTQMGQEVILRCVPISNHLYFYWYRQILGQKVEFLVSFYNNEISEKSEIFDDQFSVERPDGSNFTLKIRSTKLEDSAMYFCASSEQTGFNTGELFFGEGSRLTVL.

This sequence joins TRBV5-1 and TRBJ2-3; possibly TRBD2 for D (6 bases). V was shortened by 4 bases and J by 0 bases, with 15 bases between the two germline ends. The CDR3 sequence is 16 residues long. Per germline, CDR1 SGHRS and CDR2 YFSETQ. CDR3 DNA sequence: TGCGCCAGCAGCGTTTCGCGGGGCTGGAGCACAGATACGCAGTATTTT. Translation: CASSVSRGWSTDTQYF. Together with reference TRBV5-1 and TRBJ2-3, the CDR3 gives the full variable domain: KAGVTQTPRYLIKTRGQQVTLSCSPISGHRSVSWYQQTPGQGLQFLFEYFSETQRNKGNFPGRFSGRQFSNSRSEMNVSTLELGDSALYLCASSVSRGWSTDTQYFGPGTRLTVL.

V is TRBV11-2 and J is TRBJ2-7; possible D gene TRBD1, 5 bases. The CDR3 is made up of 15 amino acids. Germline V gives CDR1 SGHAT, CDR2 FQNNGV. Deletions cut 5 bases from V and 0 bases from J, with 14 bases between. CDR3 sequence reads: CASSTLRGSSYEQYF. DNA of the CDR3: TGTGCCAGCAGCACCCTTAGGGGTAGCTCCTACGAGCAGTACTTC.

This clone showed up just once. The V call is TRBV11-3, the J call TRBJ2-3, with 9 nucleotides matching TRBD1. The CDR3 runs to 17 residues. CDR1 and CDR2 from the germline V gene are SGHNT and YENEEA. V was clipped by 4 bases and J by 4 bases; unmatched bases: 12. The CDR3 is CASSSRQGGVLADTQYF. The CDR3 nucleotides are TGTGCCAGCAGCTCGCGACAGGGGGGCGTTCTGGCAGATACGCAGTATTTT. Full variable domain (missing parts from reference TRBV11-3 and TRBJ2-3): EAGVVQSPRYKIIEKKQPVAFWCNPISGHNTLYWYLQNLGQGPELLIRYENEEAVDDSQLPKDRFSAERLKGVDSTLKIQPAELGDSAVYLCASSSRQGGVLADTQYFGPGTRLTVL.

This clone has only a few counts. V and J are TRBV28 and TRBJ2-7; 9 bases align to TRBD2. This CDR3 is built from 15 residues. The germline V gene encodes CDR1 MDHEN and CDR2 SYDVKM. V lost 3 bases and J lost 9; bases outside the gene matches: 12. The CDR3 nucleotides read TGTGCCAGCAGTTTCTCGACTAGCGGAGGATTAGGGCAGTACTTC. It translates to CASSFSTSGGLGQYF.

Only one count was recorded for this clone. The chain is built from TRBV19 and TRBJ1-2; 12 bases line up with TRBD1. This CDR3 has 18 residues. Trimming removed 4 bases from V and 6 bases from J; junction bases left unmatched: 15. Germline CDR1 reads LNHDA; CDR2 reads SQIVND (reference sequence). DNA of the CDR3: TGTGCCAGTAGTACAAAAAGGGACAGGGGGCGTTATTCGGATGGCTACACCTTC. This translates into CASSTKRDRGRYSDGYTF.

CDR3 sequence: CASSSGLRNDEQYF. The CDR3, as DNA: TGTGCCAGCAGCTCGGGACTCCGCAACGACGAGCAGTACTTC. The chain combines TRBV5-6 with TRBJ2-7; possibly TRBD2 for D (6 bases). This CDR3 is built from 14 residues. V lost 3 bases and J lost 5, with 15 bases in between. The germline gives CDR1 SGHDT, CDR2 YYEEEE.

The chain is built from TRBV10-1 and TRBJ2-1; tentative D call: TRBD1 (5 bases). The germline CDR1 and CDR2 sequences are WNHNN and SYGVQD (reference sequence). The CDR3 sequence is 14 residues long. V lost 6 bases and J 2 bases, leaving 11 bases between the germline ends. CDR3 amino acids: CASRLDRTYNEQFF. CDR3 in DNA: TGCGCCAGCAGGTTAGACAGAACCTACAATGAGCAGTTCTTC.

The chain couples TRBV15 to TRBJ2-1; 9 nucleotides match TRBD2. The CDR3 runs to 16 residues. The V gene's germline CDR1 is LNHNV and CDR2 YYDKDF (reference sequence). V gave up 0 bases and J gave up 6 bases; unmatched junction bases: 6. CDR3 sequence reads: CATSRDGAGGPNEQFF. The CDR3 DNA follows: TGTGCCACCAGCAGAGATGGGGCGGGAGGGCCCAATGAGCAGTTCTTC.

The chain recombines TRBV3-1 (or the pseudogene TRBV3-2) with TRBJ2-3, with D possibly TRBD2 on 6 matching bases. V was trimmed by 1 base and J by 3 bases, leaving 11 bases between them. This CDR3 has 15 residues. CDR1 and CDR2 (germline): LGHDT, YNNKEL (reference sequence). CDR3 sequence (DNA): TGTGCCAGCAGCCAAGCGGGACTGGATACAGATACGCAGTATTTT. Translation: CASSQAGLDTDTQYF.

The V gene is TRBV5-1, the J gene TRBJ2-7, with D tentatively TRBD2 (6 bases). Per the germline V gene, CDR1 is SGHRS and CDR2 is YFSETQ. CDR3 length: 13 residues. The V gene lost 4 bases and the J gene lost 6 bases, with 14 bases spanning the gap. CDR3 DNA: TGCGCCAGCAGCGTGGGACTCCGGGGCGAGCAGTACTTC. Residues: CASSVGLRGEQYF.

The chain has TRBV4-2 and TRBJ2-3; 8 nucleotides align to TRBD2. There are 14 residues in the CDR3. CDR1 is LGHNA and CDR2 is YNFKEQ in the germline V gene. Trimming cost V 1 base and J 7 bases; bases outside gene matches: 4. CDR3 sequence (DNA): TGTGCCAGCAGCCAAGCCAGCGGGAGTTATACGCAGTATTTT. Protein sequence: CASSQASGSYTQYF.